One and the same sample provided the 14 T cell receptor beta chains below, sequenced in a study of T cell responses to AZD1222 COVID-19 vaccine. The protocol was immunoSEQ multiplex PCR, while the TCRdb copy is restricted to in-frame clones and leaves out a portion. The sample comprises roughly 140,000 clones, around nine tenths of which are singletons, and around 5% rests with the top ten. The sequenced sample was peripheral blood, obtained on day 0 of AZD1222 vaccination. These receptors were collected from an adult in good health.

This chain connects TRBV3-1 (or the pseudogene TRBV3-2) to TRBJ2-4; 15 positions agree with TRBD2. J gave up 0 bases and V 4 bases, and 4 bases lay outside the gene matches. The V gene's germline CDR1 is LGHDT and CDR2 YNNKEL (reference sequence). The CDR3 extends over 18 amino acids. The DNA for the CDR3 is TGTGCCAGCAGCCGGGGACTAGCGGGAGGCCTAGCCAAAAACATTCAGTACTTC. It yields the protein CASSRGLAGGLAKNIQYF.

The chain combines TRBV28 with TRBJ1-5, with D possibly being TRBD1 (6 bases). This CDR3 region has 15 residues. V lost 1 base and J lost 6, with 13 bases in between. Per germline, CDR1 MDHEN and CDR2 SYDVKM. Here the CDR3 DNA reads TGTGCCAGCAGTTTATTACAGGGTTCGAGTCAGCCCCAGCATTTT. As protein: CASSLLQGSSQPQHF.

The rearrangement joins TRBV2 to TRBJ2-1, with 14 bases fitting TRBD2. This CDR3 is built from 16 residues. CDR1 SNHLY and CDR2 FYNNEI come from the germline V gene. V lost 7 bases and J lost 12; bases outside the gene matches: 14. CDR3 sequence (DNA): TGTGCCAGCATACTAGGGATAGGGACTAGCGGGAGTGGGCAGTTCTTC. As protein: CASILGIGTSGSGQFF.

V and J are TRBV5-1 and TRBJ1-1; D remains unclear. This CDR3 contains 14 residues. Trimming removed 0 bases from V and 0 bases from J, with 6 bases in between. The germline V gene encodes CDR1 SGHRS and CDR2 YFSETQ. The CDR3 spells CASSLDGVNTEAFF. CDR3 nucleotide sequence: TGCGCCAGCAGCTTGGACGGCGTGAACACTGAAGCTTTCTTT.

This clone was counted once. V gene TRBV6-5 combines with J gene TRBJ1-4, with a possible D match to TRBD1 (5 bases). Germline V gene lookup returns CDR1 MNHEY and CDR2 SVGAGI. The V end lost 6 bases, the J end lost 6 bases, and 14 bases lay between the germline ends. The CDR3 has 14 residues. Written as DNA, the CDR3 is TGTGCCAGCAGCTACGGGGGAGGGGATGAAAAACTGTTTTTT. Its protein is CASSYGGGDEKLFF.

The CDR3 sequence is CASSPYGNTQYF. In DNA form, the CDR3 reads TGTGCCAGCTCACCATACGGGAATACGCAGTATTTT. The chain recombines TRBV18 with TRBJ2-3; tentatively, D is TRBD2 (5 bases). Deletions cut 2 bases from V and 7 bases from J, with 7 bases between. From germline, CDR1 is KGHSH and CDR2 LQKENI. This CDR3 has 12 residues.

The chain links TRBV7-9 to TRBJ2-1, with D hard to call. There are 16 residues in the CDR3. The V gene lost 5 bases and the J gene lost 0 bases, with 14 bases spanning the gap. Germline V gene data show CDR1 as SEHNR and CDR2 as FQNEAQ (reference sequence). The CDR3 here is CASSPPGHYSYNEQFF. CDR3 DNA sequence: TGTGCCAGCAGCCCCCCTGGCCACTACTCCTACAATGAGCAGTTCTTC.

CDR3 region: CASSLRQFHEQFF. The CDR3 DNA reads TGTGCCAGCAGCTTGAGACAGTTCCATGAGCAGTTCTTC. The V call is TRBV7-2, the J call TRBJ2-1; a weak D match, TRBD1 (5 bases). Germline V gene lookup returns CDR1 SGHTA and CDR2 FQGNSA. Trimming pared 3 bases from V and 8 bases from J, leaving 11 bases between. The CDR3 length is 13 residues.

V gene TRBV4-2 combines with J gene TRBJ2-1, with D uncertain. This CDR3 spans 16 amino acids. Trimming took off 1 base at V and 9 bases at J, with 19 bases between the two ends. The V gene's germline CDR1 is LGHNA and CDR2 YNFKEQ. The CDR3 coding sequence is TGTGCCAGCAGCCAAGGGACGGCGGCTGCGGAGAGTGAGCAGTTCTTC. The encoded protein is CASSQGTAAAESEQFF.

The table lists this clone with a few counts. The V and J genes are TRBV7-2 and TRBJ2-7; TRBD2 agrees at 10 bases. Germline values: CDR1 SGHTA, CDR2 FQGNSA. V lost 5 bases and J lost 2; bases outside the gene matches: 3. This CDR3 is 14 amino acids long. CDR3 sequence reads: CASSLLAGAYEQYF. The CDR3, as DNA: TGTGCCAGCAGCCTGCTAGCGGGGGCCTACGAGCAGTACTTC.

This clone has just one count. V and J are TRBV5-1 and TRBJ1-6, with D possibly being TRBD1 (6 bases). Trimming pared 0 bases from V and 7 bases from J, leaving 14 bases between. The CDR3 is made up of 16 amino acids. CDR1 SGHRS and CDR2 YFSETQ come from the germline V gene. The CDR3 loop reads CASSLAGQNLNSPLHF. The CDR3 DNA reads as TGCGCCAGCAGCTTGGCAGGACAGAATTTGAATTCACCCCTCCACTTT.

The V call is TRBV28, the J call TRBJ2-5; D perhaps matches TRBD2 (5 bases). Germline V lookup: CDR1 MDHEN, CDR2 SYDVKM. The CDR3 consists of 15 residues. V lost 6 bases, J lost 5 bases, and 19 bases lay in between. The CDR3 loop reads CASSPAGHMGETQYF. CDR3 nucleotides: TGTGCCAGCAGCCCCGCGGGCCATATGGGGGAGACCCAGTACTTC. Full variable domain (missing parts from reference TRBV28 and TRBJ2-5): DVKVTQSSRYLVKRTGEKVFLECVQDMDHENMFWYRQDPGLGLRLIYFSYDVKMKEKGDIPEGYSVSREKKERFSLILESASTNQTSMYLCASSPAGHMGETQYFGPGTRLLVL.

This CDR3 is CSVELAGERADTQYF. The CDR3 region has the DNA TGCAGCGTTGAACTAGCGGGAGAACGCGCAGATACGCAGTATTTT. The chain is built from TRBV29-1 and TRBJ2-3; TRBD2 matches at 10 bases. CDR3 size: 15 residues. Germline assignment: CDR1 SQVTM and CDR2 ANQGSEA. V lost 2 bases and J lost 4; bases outside the gene matches: 6.

The gene calls are TRBV6-5 and TRBJ2-7; D possibly matches TRBD1 or TRBD2 (5 bases each). This CDR3 has 15 amino acids. Germline CDR1 reads MNHEY; CDR2 reads SVGAGI. Trimming shortened V by 2 bases and J by 4 bases, and 15 bases separated the two germline ends. CDR3 protein: CASSYPEGSKYEQYF. CDR3 sequence (DNA): TGTGCCAGCAGTTACCCCGAGGGGAGTAAGTACGAGCAGTACTTC.